The rows below give T cell receptor beta chains drawn from one sample of a study of blood T cell repertoires in COVID-19. Produced via immunoSEQ multiplex PCR; TCRdb's table is partial and in-frame only. The sample comprises some 170,000 clones, over 80% of which are singletons, and roughly 1.4% rests with the top ten. Material for sequencing was peripheral blood. The receptors were sampled from a woman in her forties or fifties with acute or convalescent COVID-19. CDR3s include the opening cysteine and the closing phenylalanine or tryptophan. The D gene is left open where the match is weak. Part of the rows lack a size; the others show once, few, many or a class for expanded clones.

abundance,v_gene,d_gene,len,j_gene,CDR3nt,CDR3aa
once,TRBV6-5,-,13,TRBJ2-3,TGTGCCAGCAGCCCGTTAGGGGTCCGGACGCAGTATTTT,CASSPLGVRTQYF
-,TRBV19,TRBD1,17,TRBJ1-1,TGTGCCAGTAGGAGCCCGGGACAGAGTAGGATGAACACTGAAGCTTTCTTT,CASRSPGQSRMNTEAFF
-,TRBV3-1/TRBV3-2,-,15,TRBJ1-1,TGTGCCAGCAGCCAGCTAACTCCCCAGGACACTGAAGCTTTCTTT,CASSQLTPQDTEAFF
-,TRBV10-2,-,15,TRBJ1-2,TGCGCCAGCAGTTCCCAACTTACAGCTAACTATGGCTACACCTTC,CASSSQLTANYGYTF
-,TRBV6-5,TRBD2,14,TRBJ2-5,TGTGCCAGCAGGCTTGGGGCGGGAGCGGAGACCCAGTACTTC,CASRLGAGAETQYF
few,TRBV3-1/TRBV3-2,-,13,TRBJ1-1,TGTGCCAGCAGCCCCCAATTGAACACTGAAGCTTTCTTT,CASSPQLNTEAFF
-,TRBV10-3,-,13,TRBJ1-2,TGTGCCATCAGGACGGGAACCCTCTATGGCTACACCTTC,CAIRTGTLYGYTF
once,TRBV10-3,TRBD1,13,TRBJ1-6,TGTGCCAGCGGACAGGGGGATAATTCACCCCTCCACTTT,CASGQGDNSPLHF
few,TRBV3-1/TRBV3-2,-,14,TRBJ1-1,TGTGCCAGCAGCCAAGTTGGGGGACTCGGGGGAGCTTTCTTT,CASSQVGGLGGAFF
-,TRBV16,TRBD1,15,TRBJ2-5,TGTGCCAGCAGCCCTCCGGACAGGGCAGGGGAGACCCAGTACTTC,CASSPPDRAGETQYF
-,TRBV6-2/TRBV6-3,-,12,TRBJ2-7,TGTGCCAGCAGTTACATGGAAGGCGGGCAGTACTTC,CASSYMEGGQYF
-,TRBV6-2/TRBV6-3,-,17,TRBJ2-2,TGTGCCAGCAGTTTCCGGACTTTCCCGACGAACACCGGGGAGCTGTTTTTT,CASSFRTFPTNTGELFF
-,TRBV7-7,-,15,TRBJ2-7,TGTGCCAGCACTCTAGAGGATGGACATAGATACGAGCAGTACTTC,CASTLEDGHRYEQYF
-,TRBV19,-,14,TRBJ1-1,TGTGCCAGTAGTCTGGGAGGGGGGTACACTGAAGCTTTCTTT,CASSLGGGYTEAFF
-,TRBV18,TRBD2,16,TRBJ2-3,TGTGCCAGCTCTCCCCTCAGCGGGAAAAGCACAGATACGCAGTATTTT,CASSPLSGKSTDTQYF
-,TRBV6-5,-,15,TRBJ1-2,TGTGCCAGCAGTTACAAAATGAACAGCCTATATGGCTACACCTTC,CASSYKMNSLYGYTF
-,TRBV3-1/TRBV3-2,TRBD2,17,TRBJ2-7,TGTGCCAGCAGCCATCACGCTAGCGGGGGCAGCTCCTACGAGCAGTACTTC,CASSHHASGGSSYEQYF
-,TRBV11-2,TRBD1,16,TRBJ1-1,TGTGCCAGCAGCTCTCCGAGGGGGCGCGTGAACACTGAAGCTTTCTTT,CASSSPRGRVNTEAFF
-,TRBV7-6,-,17,TRBJ1-1,TGTGCCAGCAGCCTCTATCCCAGGAGGGGATCGAACACTGAAGCTTTCTTT,CASSLYPRRGSNTEAFF
-,TRBV19,-,15,TRBJ2-3,TGTGCCAGTAGTATAGGCAGGGGAGGGACAGATACGCAGTATTTT,CASSIGRGGTDTQYF
-,TRBV30,-,11,TRBJ2-1,TGTGCCTGGAGTCCTGACAATGAGCAGTTCTTC,CAWSPDNEQFF
-,TRBV9,-,14,TRBJ2-3,TGTGCCAGCAGCGTAGAGTCATCGGCAGATACGCAGTATTTT,CASSVESSADTQYF
-,TRBV5-4,-,13,TRBJ1-2,TGTGCCAGCGACTTCTTGGGGGGCTATGGCTACACCTTC,CASDFLGGYGYTF
-,TRBV30,-,16,TRBJ1-2,TGTGCCTGGAGTGTTGAGGGTTTAACCGGTAACTATGGCTACACCTTC,CAWSVEGLTGNYGYTF
-,TRBV6-6,-,16,TRBJ2-1,TGTGCCAGCAGTTCTGCCGGGACTGCATCCTACAATGAGCAGTTCTTC,CASSSAGTASYNEQFF
-,TRBV19,-,13,TRBJ1-5,TGTGCCAGTAGTCCCGGAGGCAATCAGCCCCAGCATTTT,CASSPGGNQPQHF
-,TRBV27,-,16,TRBJ2-2,TGTGCCAGCAGCCTCGGAGTCTATGGTCCTACCGGGGAGCTGTTTTTT,CASSLGVYGPTGELFF
-,TRBV5-1,-,16,TRBJ1-1,TGCGCCAGCAGCTTGAGCCGCAACGGGATGAACACTGAAGCTTTCTTT,CASSLSRNGMNTEAFF
-,TRBV2,TRBD2,16,TRBJ2-5,TGTGCCAGCAGTCCTCGACTAGCGGGGTTACAAGAGACCCAGTACTTC,CASSPRLAGLQETQYF
-,TRBV19,TRBD2,15,TRBJ2-2,TGTGCCAGTAGTACCAGTAGCGGGAGCAGCGGGGAGCTGTTTTTT,CASSTSSGSSGELFF
-,TRBV30,-,14,TRBJ1-1,TGTGCCTGGAGTGGGGACTCCCTGAACACTGAAGCTTTCTTT,CAWSGDSLNTEAFF
-,TRBV9,TRBD1,15,TRBJ2-1,TGTGCCAGCAGCGTAGAGTGGACAGGGTATAATGAGCAGTTCTTC,CASSVEWTGYNEQFF
few,TRBV5-1,TRBD2,15,TRBJ2-3,TGCGCCAGCACCTTAGCGGGGAAAAGCACAGATACGCAGTATTTT,CASTLAGKSTDTQYF
-,TRBV5-4,TRBD2,15,TRBJ2-1,TGTGCCAGCAGCAAGCGGGGGGCCTCCTACAATGAGCAGTTCTTC,CASSKRGASYNEQFF
-,TRBV11-2,-,13,TRBJ1-2,TGTGCCAGCAGCCTAACCCGATGGGGGGAGTGCACCTTC,CASSLTRWGECTF